This TCR beta chain was sequenced for a study of blood T cell repertoires in COVID-19. Study-level background: Sites across the United States, Italy and Spain contributed samples from acute and convalescent COVID-19. In each case, the material was cDNA or gDNA derived from T cells, B-cell-depleted T cells, or PBMCs.

CDR3 length: 19 residues. The V and J ends lost 4 bases and 0 bases respectively, with 20 bases between them. Germline CDR1 is SGHKS and CDR2 is YYEKEE (reference sequence). The protocol was immunoSEQ multiplex PCR, while the TCRdb copy is restricted to in-frame clones and leaves out a portion. The data hold just over 90,000 clones, with roughly 85% observed a single time. By its share, this clone is medium-sized. The receptor was isolated from a human donor in a cohort sampled during active COVID-19. The chain is built from TRBV5-5 and TRBJ1-6, with TRBD1 as a possible D gene (6 bases). The sequencing input was peripheral blood. CDR3 DNA sequence: TGTGCCAGCAGCATCGGGACACCTCTGACCCGCTCCTATAATTCACCCCTCCACTTT. Its protein product is CASSIGTPLTRSYNSPLHF.